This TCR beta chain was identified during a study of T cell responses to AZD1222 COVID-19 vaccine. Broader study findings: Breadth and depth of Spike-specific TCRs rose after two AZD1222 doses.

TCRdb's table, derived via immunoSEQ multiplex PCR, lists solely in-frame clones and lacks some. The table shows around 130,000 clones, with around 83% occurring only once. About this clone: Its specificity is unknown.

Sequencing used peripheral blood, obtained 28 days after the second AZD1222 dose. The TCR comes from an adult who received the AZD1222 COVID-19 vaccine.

CDR3 in DNA: TGTGCCAGCAGTTCCCTGGGGGAACTACAGGAAGAGCAGTACTTC. Translating gives CASSSLGELQEEQYF. The chain is built from TRBV28 and TRBJ2-7; D may correspond to TRBD1 or TRBD2 (5 bases each). Per germline, CDR1 MDHEN and CDR2 SYDVKM. V gave up 4 bases and J gave up 7 bases, with 20 bases separating them. The length of the CDR3 is 15 residues.